This TCR beta chain was sequenced for a study of blood T cell repertoires in COVID-19 (dated by TCRdb to the early 2020s). Describing the broader study: Samples from collaborators originated in the United States, Italy and Spain and spanned both the acute and convalescent phases of COVID-19. The prospective study material was composed of cDNA or gDNA derived from T cells, B-cell-depleted T cells, or PBMCs. Subjects who had been exposed to COVID-19, were actively infected with it, or had recovered from it provided the deeply sampled blood TCRbeta repertoires that made up the dataset. A freely available public database, intended as a resource for researchers studying the immune response to SARS-CoV-2, is where the repertoires were released. Samples came from the ongoing ImmuneRACE study (first 160 participants) plus 1,254 subjects from 6 global collaborators. A de-identified subject ID, COVID-19 status, age in years and sex were almost always included in the sample metadata. HLA class I and class II types, where available, came from metadata supplied by the sample provider rather than from assay-based typing.

What the research found in general, with its limitations: The quantity of clinical and demographic metadata differed by source and by participant and was supplied without curation.

Each collaborating institution followed its own protocols to collect whole blood in K2EDTA tubes. For TCRbeta analysis, collaborators shipped samples in one of three forms: frozen whole blood, isolated PBMCs, or DNA extracted from either of those sample types. The CDR3 measures 15 amino acids from cysteine to phenylalanine. Solely the CDR3 DNA is kept, with 45 bases framed from the first base. Between the V and J ends, shortened by 0 bases and 3 bases respectively, the junction contains 12 bases. CDR1 and CDR2 (SGHTA, FQGNSA) derive from the germline V gene. TCRbeta CDR3 regions were amplified from genomic DNA by means of the immunoSEQ Assay, a bias-controlled multiplex PCR. In the authors' own workflow: The number of nucleated cells in each sample was estimated from the amplification of reference gene primers within the assay. To quantify the absolute abundance of each unique TCRbeta CDR3 rearrangement, sequence reads were collapsed and filtered. For each sample, productive Simpson clonality was calculated by taking the square root of Simpson's diversity index across productive rearrangements. Imported from immuneACCESS, the table was reduced by TCRdb to in-frame sequences with V and J called. These copies leave out some clones; in studies compared against another copy, an unresolved V gene accounts for under half, and the cause of the remainder is not known. V and J calls and clone size come straight from that table; D and trimming were deduced from the DNA. A total of roughly 53,000 clones appear in this sample, about four fifths of them only once. More than 15% of the sample is in the top ten clones.

This clone was picked up one time. There is no known antigen for this receptor. No qualities accompany the bases; no much larger clone lies one base away. The chain joins TRBV7-2 to TRBJ2-7, and perhaps TRBD2 as D gene, on 5 matching bases. The sequence was obtained from a man aged 70-80 years with active COVID-19. Specimen: peripheral blood. The DNA is as follows: TGTGCCAGCAGCTTAGCCTGGAGGCAGATCTACGAGCAGTACTTC. Its protein product is CASSLAWRQIYEQYF.